The rows below give T cell receptor beta chains drawn from one sample of a study of T cell changes during pregnancy in multiple sclerosis. TCRdb keeps only in-frame clones here, not all; method: immunoSEQ multiplex PCR. Of around 78,000 clones in the sample, around 93% were seen once. Specimen: peripheral blood, collected in the second trimester of pregnancy. The origin of the receptors is a female donor with multiple sclerosis, enrolled in a pregnancy study. Both conserved end residues are part of each CDR3. D genes are given only for firm matches. A row's size may be missing; if present it is once, few, many or a size class.

>TRBJ1-4|TRBD1|-|TRBV7-9|13
CASTGTGGIELFF
TGTGCCAGCACCGGGACAGGGGGTATCGAACTGTTTTTT
>TRBJ1-5|TRBD1|-|TRBV6-5|15
CASSLDRGDNQPQHF
TGTGCCAGCAGTTTGGACAGGGGCGACAATCAGCCCCAGCATTTT
>TRBJ2-7|TRBD2|-|TRBV14|14
CASSQVRGVEEQYF
TGTGCCAGCAGCCAAGTGCGGGGGGTGGAAGAGCAGTACTTC
>TRBJ2-5|-|-|TRBV7-2|16
CANSPSLTRHSRTQYF
TGTGCCAACAGCCCTAGCCTGACTCGACATAGCAGGACCCAGTACTTC
>TRBJ2-1|TRBD2|-|TRBV29-1|14
CSGRAGGLYNEQFF
TGCAGCGGAAGAGCGGGGGGCCTATACAATGAGCAGTTCTTC
>TRBJ1-6|-|-|TRBV7-9|15
CASSLRGNGNSPLHF
TGTGCCAGCAGCTTACGAGGGAATGGAAATTCACCCCTCCACTTT
>TRBJ2-1|-|-|TRBV27|14
CASSFDSSYNEQFF
TGTGCCAGCAGTTTCGACAGCTCCTACAATGAGCAGTTCTTC
>TRBJ1-6|-|-|TRBV23-1|16
CASSLPSGVCNSPLHF
TGCGCCAGCAGTCTACCTTCGGGGGTTTGTAATTCACCCCTCCACTTT
>TRBJ2-5|TRBD2|once|TRBV7-3|14
CASSLSGVGETQYF
TGTGCCAGCAGCCTCAGCGGGGTCGGCGAGACCCAGTACTTC
>TRBJ1-4|TRBD1|-|TRBV6-1|15
CATSDRGWSNEKLFF
TGTGCCACCTCAGACAGGGGATGGTCTAATGAAAAACTGTTTTTT
>TRBJ1-1|-|once|TRBV6-1|15
CASSGGGQMNTEAFF
TGTGCCAGCAGCGGCGGGGGACAAATGAACACTGAAGCTTTCTTT
>TRBJ2-3|-|-|TRBV20-1|11
CSALVGGTQYF
TGCAGTGCCCTTGTAGGCGGTACGCAGTATTTT
>TRBJ2-5|TRBD2|-|TRBV14|16
CASSLSWRRGAGTQYF
TGTGCCAGCAGCCTCTCTTGGAGGCGGGGGGCCGGGACCCAGTACTTC
>TRBJ1-2|TRBD1|few|TRBV6-5|13
CASSPWTGMGYTF
TGTGCCAGCAGCCCCTGGACAGGGATGGGCTACACCTTC
>TRBJ2-7|-|-|TRBV6-5|15
CASSSPRVSSYEQYF
TGTGCCAGCAGTTCCCCCAGGGTTAGCTCCTACGAGCAGTACTTC
>TRBJ2-1|-|-|TRBV11-2|17
CASSPSKGGYFYNEQFF
TGTGCCAGCAGCCCCTCAAAAGGAGGGTATTTCTACAATGAGCAGTTCTTC
>TRBJ2-7|-|-|TRBV2|15
CASSPWASEPYEQYF
TGTGCCAGCTCCCCCTGGGCTAGCGAACCCTACGAGCAGTACTTC
>TRBJ2-3|TRBD2|-|TRBV9|14
CASSERLAPDTQYF
TGTGCCAGCAGCGAGCGACTAGCCCCAGATACGCAGTATTTT
>TRBJ2-3|TRBD2|-|TRBV6-4|15
CASSVGGGQADTQYF
TGTGCCAGCAGTGTCGGGGGGGGGCAAGCAGATACGCAGTATTTT
>TRBJ1-1|-|-|TRBV30|15
CAWSVTLQGGTEAFF
TGTGCCTGGAGTGTCACGCTGCAGGGAGGTACTGAAGCTTTCTTT
>TRBJ1-2|TRBD1|-|TRBV5-1|15
CASKRPTGTVYGYTF
TGCGCCAGCAAGAGGCCTACCGGGACAGTCTATGGCTACACCTTC
>TRBJ1-1|-|-|TRBV20-1|11
CSATPTGEAFF
TGCAGTGCTACTCCGACAGGAGAAGCTTTCTTT
>TRBJ2-1|TRBD2|-|TRBV5-4|15
CASSYRLAEFGVQFF
TGTGCCAGCAGCTATAGGCTAGCGGAGTTTGGAGTGCAGTTCTTC
>TRBJ2-1|TRBD1|-|TRBV7-2|15
CASSTDREVYNEQFF
TGTGCCAGCAGCACGGACAGGGAGGTCTACAATGAGCAGTTCTTC
>TRBJ2-7|-|-|TRBV11-2|12
CASSLIGVEQYF
TGTGCCAGCAGCTTAATAGGGGTCGAGCAGTACTTC
>TRBJ1-5|-|-|TRBV7-3|14
CASSTAGRNQPQHF
TGTGCCAGCAGCACAGCTGGCCGCAATCAGCCCCAGCATTTT
>TRBJ1-1|TRBD1|-|TRBV18|16
CASEEPDRLLHTEAFF
TGTGCCAGCGAGGAGCCGGACAGGCTCCTCCACACTGAAGCTTTCTTT
>TRBJ2-1|-|-|TRBV7-2|13
CASSSGGGYEQFF
TGTGCCAGCAGCTCCGGTGGGGGGTATGAGCAGTTCTTC
>TRBJ1-2|TRBD1|once|TRBV19|14
CASSIPRQGYGYTF
TGTGCCAGTAGTATTCCGAGACAGGGGTATGGCTACACCTTC
>TRBJ1-2|-|-|TRBV25-1|14
CASRDGGRHYGYTF
TGTGCCAGCAGAGATGGCGGGAGGCACTATGGCTACACCTTC
>TRBJ1-4|-|-|TRBV21-1|13
CASRGTGLKKLFF
TGTGCCAGCAGAGGGACAGGGCTTAAAAAACTGTTTTTT
>TRBJ1-1|-|-|TRBV12-5|14
CASGLPAAHTEAFF
TGTGCTAGTGGTTTGCCGGCGGCCCACACTGAAGCTTTCTTT
>TRBJ2-3|-|-|TRBV21-1|21
CASSGRGLARILLKSTDTQYF
TGTGCCAGCAGCGGACGGGGACTAGCAAGAATCCTATTAAAGAGCACAGATACGCAGTATTTT
>TRBJ2-3|TRBD1|-|TRBV9|15
CASSGRDRGQDTQYF
TGTGCCAGCAGCGGACGGGACAGGGGTCAAGATACGCAGTATTTT
>TRBJ2-7|-|-|TRBV6-1|11
CASSEEAGQYF
TGTGCCAGCAGTGAGGAAGCAGGGCAGTACTTC
>TRBJ2-1|TRBD2|-|TRBV7-9|15
CASSLLAGSYNEQFF
TGTGCCAGCAGCCTACTAGCGGGCTCCTACAATGAGCAGTTCTTC
>TRBJ2-7|-|-|TRBV5-1|14
CASSFDGHSYEQYF
TGCGCCAGCAGCTTTGATGGACACTCCTACGAGCAGTACTTC
>TRBJ2-7|TRBD1|-|TRBV18|19
CASSPSRSEGTGYPYEQYF
TGTGCCAGCTCACCTAGTCGCTCCGAGGGGACAGGGTATCCCTACGAGCAGTACTTC
>TRBJ2-7|-|few|TRBV2|9
CASGREQYF
TGTGCCAGCGGGAGGGAGCAGTACTTC
>TRBJ2-3|-|-|TRBV7-9|13
CASSLSSGDTQYF
TGTGCCAGCAGCTTATCTTCCGGGGATACGCAGTATTTT